These T cell receptor beta chains were read from a single sample in a study of cytomegalovirus exposure and HLA in healthy donors. The protocol was immunoSEQ multiplex PCR, while the TCRdb copy is restricted to in-frame clones and leaves out a portion. The sample yields under 130,000 clones, 78% seen once. Sequences were obtained from PBMCs. These receptor sequences come from a man under 40 in good health and CMV-seronegative. Both conserved end residues are part of each CDR3. A D gene is named only where the DNA matches it firmly. Part of the rows lack a size; the others show once, few, many or a class for expanded clones.

d_call: NA; clone_size: NA; j_call: TRBJ2-7; v_call: TRBV28; cdr3_aa: CASSETGEQYF; cdr3_nt: TGTGCCAGCAGTGAAACAGGGGAGCAGTACTTC
d_call: NA; clone_size: NA; j_call: TRBJ2-3; v_call: TRBV5-1; cdr3_aa: CASSLGGYRTDTQYF; cdr3_nt: TGCGCCAGCAGTCTAGGCGGATACCGAACAGATACGCAGTATTTT
d_call: TRBD1; clone_size: NA; j_call: TRBJ2-3; v_call: TRBV5-1; cdr3_aa: CASSSGQTSTDTQYF; cdr3_nt: TGCGCCAGCAGCTCGGGACAGACTAGCACAGATACGCAGTATTTT
d_call: NA; clone_size: NA; j_call: TRBJ1-1; v_call: TRBV6-5; cdr3_aa: CASTTPAGTEAFF; cdr3_nt: TGTGCCAGCACCACCCCCGCCGGGACTGAAGCTTTCTTT
d_call: NA; clone_size: few; j_call: TRBJ2-3; v_call: TRBV2; cdr3_aa: CASSTPDRLPGTQYF; cdr3_nt: TGTGCCAGCAGTACCCCGGACAGACTACCAGGAACGCAGTATTTT
d_call: TRBD1; clone_size: NA; j_call: TRBJ2-1; v_call: TRBV11-2; cdr3_aa: CASNHPRQGGKNEQFF; cdr3_nt: TGTGCCAGCAACCATCCCAGACAGGGGGGGAAAAATGAGCAGTTCTTC
d_call: TRBD1; clone_size: NA; j_call: TRBJ2-5; v_call: TRBV11-3; cdr3_aa: CASSPGDRAQETQYF; cdr3_nt: TGTGCCAGCAGCCCCGGGGACAGGGCGCAAGAGACCCAGTACTTC
d_call: TRBD1; clone_size: NA; j_call: TRBJ2-7; v_call: TRBV27; cdr3_aa: CASSAGGSYEQYF; cdr3_nt: TGTGCCAGCAGCGCAGGGGGCTCCTACGAGCAGTACTTC
d_call: TRBD1; clone_size: NA; j_call: TRBJ1-1; v_call: TRBV28; cdr3_aa: CASSSRTGGTEAFF; cdr3_nt: TGTGCCAGCAGTTCACGGACAGGGGGCACTGAAGCTTTCTTT
d_call: TRBD2; clone_size: NA; j_call: TRBJ2-7; v_call: TRBV19; cdr3_aa: CASSGGGGRSPLGIGEQYF; cdr3_nt: TGTGCCAGTAGTGGGGGGGGTGGTCGCTCCCCCCTCGGGATTGGCGAGCAGTACTTC
d_call: NA; clone_size: NA; j_call: TRBJ1-2; v_call: TRBV25-1; cdr3_aa: CASGAQGPNGYTF; cdr3_nt: TGTGCCAGCGGAGCACAGGGACCGAATGGCTACACCTTC
d_call: TRBD1; clone_size: NA; j_call: TRBJ1-1; v_call: TRBV2; cdr3_aa: CASSELQGAGEAFF; cdr3_nt: TGTGCCAGCAGTGAGTTACAGGGGGCAGGTGAAGCTTTCTTT
d_call: NA; clone_size: NA; j_call: TRBJ1-3; v_call: TRBV10-1; cdr3_aa: CASKRERSGNTIYF; cdr3_nt: TGCGCCAGCAAAAGGGAGAGGTCTGGAAACACCATATATTTT
d_call: TRBD2; clone_size: NA; j_call: TRBJ2-3; v_call: TRBV6-5; cdr3_aa: CASRMGLAGTDTQYF; cdr3_nt: TGTGCCAGCAGGATGGGACTAGCGGGAACAGATACGCAGTATTTT
d_call: TRBD2; clone_size: NA; j_call: TRBJ2-1; v_call: TRBV7-2; cdr3_aa: CASSLVTSGGAEQFF; cdr3_nt: TGTGCCAGCAGCTTAGTGACTAGCGGGGGGGCTGAGCAGTTCTTC
d_call: TRBD2; clone_size: once; j_call: TRBJ2-5; v_call: TRBV19; cdr3_aa: CASSIGLLAGGQETQYF; cdr3_nt: TGTGCCAGTAGTATAGGCCTTTTAGCGGGGGGCCAAGAGACCCAGTACTTC
d_call: NA; clone_size: few; j_call: TRBJ2-7; v_call: TRBV13; cdr3_aa: CASSRPARGNEQYF; cdr3_nt: TGTGCCAGCAGTCGACCGGCCCGGGGGAACGAGCAGTACTTC
d_call: NA; clone_size: NA; j_call: TRBJ1-1; v_call: TRBV13; cdr3_aa: CASSLNAGGTVNTEAFF; cdr3_nt: TGTGCCAGCAGCCTCAATGCTGGCGGGACGGTGAACACTGAAGCTTTCTTT
d_call: TRBD1; clone_size: NA; j_call: TRBJ1-5; v_call: TRBV7-9; cdr3_aa: CASSLAGTGNSNRPQHF; cdr3_nt: TGTGCCAGCAGCTTAGCCGGGACAGGGAATAGCAATCGGCCCCAGCATTTT
d_call: NA; clone_size: NA; j_call: TRBJ2-7; v_call: TRBV7-2; cdr3_aa: CASSLDGISYEQYF; cdr3_nt: TGTGCCAGCAGCTTAGACGGGATCTCCTACGAGCAGTACTTC
d_call: TRBD2; clone_size: NA; j_call: TRBJ2-2; v_call: TRBV6-1; cdr3_aa: CAGGGGNTGELFF; cdr3_nt: TGTGCAGGCGGGGGGGGCAACACCGGGGAGCTGTTTTTT
d_call: TRBD1; clone_size: once; j_call: TRBJ2-7; v_call: TRBV28; cdr3_aa: CASSLDPGQVNEQYF; cdr3_nt: TGTGCCAGCAGTTTAGATCCGGGACAGGTGAACGAGCAGTACTTC
d_call: TRBD1; clone_size: NA; j_call: TRBJ2-7; v_call: TRBV4-1; cdr3_aa: CASSPDRVAYEQYF; cdr3_nt: TGCGCCAGCAGCCCAGACAGGGTAGCCTACGAGCAGTACTTC
d_call: NA; clone_size: NA; j_call: TRBJ2-2; v_call: TRBV5-4; cdr3_aa: CASSLWARNTGELFF; cdr3_nt: TGTGCCAGCAGCTTGTGGGCAAGAAACACCGGGGAGCTGTTTTTT
d_call: NA; clone_size: NA; j_call: TRBJ1-5; v_call: TRBV5-1; cdr3_aa: CASSPGQYSNQPQHF; cdr3_nt: TGCGCCAGCAGCCCTGGACAGTATAGCAATCAGCCCCAGCATTTT
d_call: TRBD1; clone_size: NA; j_call: TRBJ2-7; v_call: TRBV6-5; cdr3_aa: CASSYLGQGKIYEQYF; cdr3_nt: TGTGCCAGCAGTTACCTTGGACAGGGTAAGATCTACGAGCAGTACTTC
d_call: TRBD2; clone_size: NA; j_call: TRBJ2-7; v_call: TRBV27; cdr3_aa: CASSLSSGGHYEQYF; cdr3_nt: TGTGCCAGCAGTTTATCTAGCGGGGGACACTACGAGCAGTACTTC
d_call: NA; clone_size: NA; j_call: TRBJ2-3; v_call: TRBV6-1; cdr3_aa: CASSEVQVGTDTQYF; cdr3_nt: TGTGCCAGCAGTGAAGTTCAGGTGGGCACAGATACGCAGTATTTT
d_call: NA; clone_size: NA; j_call: TRBJ2-7; v_call: TRBV13; cdr3_aa: CASSPPGLGATEQYF; cdr3_nt: TGTGCCAGCAGCCCTCCGGGACTTGGAGCCACGGAGCAGTACTTC
d_call: TRBD1; clone_size: NA; j_call: TRBJ1-5; v_call: TRBV28; cdr3_aa: CASIRGISNQPQHF; cdr3_nt: TGTGCCAGCATCAGGGGGATTAGCAATCAGCCCCAGCATTTT
d_call: NA; clone_size: NA; j_call: TRBJ1-2; v_call: TRBV10-3; cdr3_aa: CAIRGWDTNYGYTF; cdr3_nt: TGTGCCATCCGGGGCTGGGACACTAACTATGGCTACACCTTC
d_call: TRBD1; clone_size: NA; j_call: TRBJ2-2; v_call: TRBV27; cdr3_aa: CASSLSRPGQGNTGELFF; cdr3_nt: TGTGCCAGCAGTTTATCGCGACCGGGACAGGGTAACACCGGGGAGCTGTTTTTT
d_call: TRBD1; clone_size: NA; j_call: TRBJ1-2; v_call: TRBV13; cdr3_aa: CASSLSGTGKYGYTF; cdr3_nt: TGTGCCAGCAGCTTGTCGGGGACAGGGAAGTATGGCTACACCTTC
d_call: TRBD2; clone_size: once; j_call: TRBJ2-1; v_call: TRBV18; cdr3_aa: CASSPPGATSGYNEQFF; cdr3_nt: TGTGCCAGCTCACCACCTGGGGCGACTAGCGGATACAATGAGCAGTTCTTC
d_call: NA; clone_size: NA; j_call: TRBJ1-3; v_call: TRBV29-1; cdr3_aa: CSVYDSEGNTIYF; cdr3_nt: TGCAGCGTTTATGACAGTGAAGGAAACACCATATATTTT
d_call: NA; clone_size: NA; j_call: TRBJ1-1; v_call: TRBV10-1; cdr3_aa: CASRPTGGNTEAFF; cdr3_nt: TGCGCCAGCAGGCCCACGGGAGGGAACACTGAAGCTTTCTTT
d_call: NA; clone_size: NA; j_call: TRBJ1-2; v_call: TRBV9; cdr3_aa: CASSVAPLGGDGYTF; cdr3_nt: TGTGCCAGCAGCGTAGCCCCACTCGGGGGGGATGGCTACACCTTC
d_call: NA; clone_size: NA; j_call: TRBJ1-1; v_call: TRBV7-9; cdr3_aa: CAGSSRGTEAFF; cdr3_nt: TGTGCCGGCAGCTCTAGGGGTACTGAAGCTTTCTTT
d_call: NA; clone_size: NA; j_call: TRBJ1-2; v_call: TRBV6-5; cdr3_aa: CASSYSTSGDGYGYTF; cdr3_nt: TGTGCCAGCAGTTACTCGACGAGCGGGGACGGCTATGGCTACACCTTC
d_call: NA; clone_size: NA; j_call: TRBJ1-4; v_call: TRBV6-5; cdr3_aa: CASSYSGRGREKLFF; cdr3_nt: TGTGCCAGCAGTTACTCAGGGAGGGGAAGGGAAAAACTGTTTTTT
d_call: TRBD2; clone_size: NA; j_call: TRBJ2-1; v_call: TRBV19; cdr3_aa: CASSMAGGVSYNEQFF; cdr3_nt: TGTGCCAGTAGTATGGCGGGGGGCGTCTCCTACAATGAGCAGTTCTTC
d_call: NA; clone_size: NA; j_call: TRBJ2-1; v_call: TRBV11-3; cdr3_aa: CASSLRRDEQFF; cdr3_nt: TGTGCCAGCAGCTTAAGGAGGGATGAGCAGTTCTTC
d_call: TRBD2; clone_size: NA; j_call: TRBJ2-7; v_call: TRBV5-1; cdr3_aa: CASSLGGGKSSYEQYF; cdr3_nt: TGCGCCAGCAGCTTGGGCGGGGGGAAGAGCTCCTACGAGCAGTACTTC
d_call: TRBD1; clone_size: NA; j_call: TRBJ2-7; v_call: TRBV2; cdr3_aa: CASSFGTGLGIGQYF; cdr3_nt: TGTGCCAGCAGCTTCGGGACAGGCCTTGGAATCGGGCAGTACTTC
d_call: NA; clone_size: NA; j_call: TRBJ1-6; v_call: TRBV5-1; cdr3_aa: CASSSKPITDSNSPLHF; cdr3_nt: TGCGCCAGCAGCTCTAAACCAATTACTGACAGCAATTCACCCCTCCACTTT